The clone carrying this TCR beta chain was counted many times. Documented treatment: oral pan-JAK inhibitor, 5-10 mg twice daily. This sample was taken from a study of CD8+ T cells in alopecia areata. Background on the study: Tofacitinib was taken orally by treated patients, and the dose was 5 to 10 mg twice daily.

In each case, RNA was isolated and then reverse transcribed into cDNA as the sequencing template. The method was immunoSEQ multiplex PCR; TCRdb's version includes in-frame clones alone and lacks a portion of them. The sample carries some 200,000 clones, around two fifths recorded once. The sequencing used CD4+ T cells sorted from blood, collected at approximately week 36, from a patient treated with tofacitinib. The sequence was obtained from a human donor with alopecia areata.

CDR3 amino acids: CSHGTSGRSKQFF. The CDR3 bases are TGCAGCCATGGGACTAGCGGGAGGTCTAAGCAGTTCTTC. The J gene is TRBJ2-1, the V gene TRBV29-1; 15 nucleotides agree with TRBD2. Looked up from germline, CDR1 is SQVTM and CDR2 is ANQGSEA. The V gene end was trimmed by 8 bases and the J gene end by 11 bases; junction bases not matched to a gene: 7. The CDR3 consists of 13 residues.